This entry lists 28 T cell receptor beta chains sequenced from one sample in a study of blood T cells in healthy people across ages. A sample-barcoded 5' primer and a J-beta primer mix were used in a second PCR of roughly 7 to 12 cycles. Via MiXCR, TCRdb re-called the 5' RACE reads, giving one row per CDR3 protein. The profile shows over a million distinct CDR3 sequences, approximately 59% of them singletons. Sequences were obtained from blood. These receptors were taken from a man aged 18 to 30 in good health.

CDR3 bases: TGTGCCAGCAGTTACCAGGGCTTGGGGGAGACCCAGTACTTC. Protein sequence: CASSYQGLGETQYF. V and J are TRBV6-5 and TRBJ2-5, with D tentatively TRBD1 (5 bases). Germline values: CDR1 MNHEY, CDR2 SVGAGI. CDR3 length equals 14 residues. V lost 2 bases and J lost 5, with 12 bases in between.

The gene calls are TRBV4-1 and TRBJ2-5; D possibly corresponds to TRBD2 (6 bases). V was clipped by 1 base and J by 2 bases, with 14 bases between them. The CDR3 length is 16 residues. Looked up from germline, CDR1 is MGHRA and CDR2 is YSYEKL. CDR3 sequence (DNA): TGCGCCAGCAGCCAAGCGGGGGACGGGCCGCAAGAGACCCAGTACTTC. Its protein product is CASSQAGDGPQETQYF.

This clonotype has a handful of counts. This sequence joins TRBV20-1 and TRBJ2-3; TRBD2 matches at 9 bases. Germline-derived CDR1 and CDR2 are DFQATT and SNEGSKA (reference sequence). V gave up 0 bases and J gave up 2 bases; unmatched junction bases: 9. This CDR3 contains 17 residues. The CDR3 DNA is TGCAGTGCTAGAGATAGGTTGGCGGGAGGGCCCACAGATACGCAGTATTTT. It yields the protein CSARDRLAGGPTDTQYF.

The V and J genes are TRBV20-1 and TRBJ2-7; D is uncertain. This CDR3 comprises 13 residues. The V gene's germline CDR1 is DFQATT and CDR2 SNEGSKA (reference sequence). V dropped 3 bases and J dropped 0 bases, with 9 bases sitting between them. The CDR3 nucleotides are TGCAGTGCTAGTGAAGGGATCTCCTACGAGCAGTACTTC. Translated: CSASEGISYEQYF.

This clonotype showed up just a few times. V and J are TRBV20-1 and TRBJ2-7, with a weak D call TRBD1 (5 bases). Trimming removed 2 bases at V and 6 bases at J, with 8 bases between. The CDR3 is 11 residues long. Germline CDR1 reads DFQATT; CDR2 reads SNEGSKA (reference sequence). The CDR3 sequence: CSARKGAEQYF. The CDR3, as DNA: TGCAGTGCTAGAAAAGGGGCCGAGCAGTACTTC.

The chain recombines TRBV6-2 or TRBV6-3 with TRBJ2-5, with 10 nucleotides matching TRBD1. TRBJ2-7 explains the end of the DNA better; the J call may be wrong. The CDR3 has 13 amino acids. CDR1 and CDR2 (germline): MNHEY, SVGEGT. CDR3 bases: TGTGCCAGCAGGGGACAGGGGCTGTCCGAGCAGTACTTC. Translation gives CASRGQGLSEQYF.

V gene TRBV9 combines with J gene TRBJ2-5; D remains unclear. The tail of the sequence fits TRBJ2-1 better, so the J call may be wrong. Germline V lookup: CDR1 SGDLS, CDR2 YYNGEE. The CDR3 totals 15 residues. Here the CDR3 reads CASSVDSRSQETQFF. CDR3 nucleotides: TGTGCCAGCAGCGTAGATAGTAGAAGCCAAGAGACCCAGTTCTTC.

This sequence joins TRBV18 and TRBJ2-5; D is unclear. Judging by the DNA end, TRBJ2-7 fits better; the J call may be wrong. The germline V gene has CDR1 KGHSH and CDR2 LQKENI. CDR3 size: 14 residues. In nucleotides, the CDR3 is TGTGCCAGCTCACCACTTTCAGGAACCTACGAGCAGTACTTC. This codes for CASSPLSGTYEQYF.

The J gene is TRBJ2-3, the V gene TRBV2; tentative D call: TRBD2 (6 bases). Per germline, CDR1 SNHLY and CDR2 FYNNEI. V was pared by 10 bases and J by 1 base, with 18 bases between. There are 15 residues in the CDR3. CDR3 nucleotide sequence: TGTGCCATCACTCCGGGGGACCTAGGCACAGATACGCAGTATTTT. Protein product: CAITPGDLGTDTQYF.

This clonotype has only one observation. The chain joins TRBV20-1 to TRBJ1-2, with no clear D. Germline V lookup: CDR1 DFQATT, CDR2 SNEGSKA (reference sequence). CDR3 length equals 12 residues. Trimming cost V 4 bases and J 4 bases, with 10 bases left between them. The CDR3, as DNA: TGCAGTGCTACAGCAGGTGTCTATGGCTACACCTTC. Translating it yields CSATAGVYGYTF.

The chain carries TRBV11-2 and TRBJ1-2; tentative D call: TRBD1 (5 bases). V was pared by 4 bases and J by 3 bases, with 27 bases between. The CDR3 runs to 19 residues. CDR1 SGHAT and CDR2 FQNNGV come from the germline V gene. CDR3 residues: CASSSPGRVMSPLDYGYTF. The CDR3 DNA reads TGTGCCAGCAGCTCCCCAGGGAGGGTGATGTCGCCCCTCGACTATGGCTACACCTTC.

In this sample, this clonotype turned up a few times. This rearrangement joins TRBV6-2 or TRBV6-3 to TRBJ2-7, with TRBD1 identical over 10 bases. From germline, CDR1 is MNHEY and CDR2 SVGEGT. Unmatched junction bases numbered 4, after V lost 8 bases and J lost 3 bases. This CDR3 region has 13 residues. The CDR3 sequence: CASERDRGYEQYF. The CDR3, as DNA: TGTGCCAGCGAACGGGACAGGGGCTACGAGCAGTACTTC.

The chain is built from TRBV2 and TRBJ2-7; maybe TRBD1 (6 bases). Between the trimmed V and J ends, which lost 1 base and 10 bases, there was a span of 11 bases. In germline, CDR1 is SNHLY, CDR2 FYNNEI. This CDR3 has 12 amino acids. The CDR3 DNA sequence: TGTGCCAGCAGTGAAGGAGGGGGTTCCCAGTACTTC. This gives the protein CASSEGGGSQYF.

J is TRBJ2-7 and V is TRBV29-1; 7 bases are shared with TRBD2. CDR3 length: 13 residues. Germline V CDR1 and CDR2: SQVTM, ANQGSEA. J gave up 5 bases and V 4 bases, and 8 bases lay outside the gene matches. CDR3 in amino acids: CSVGSGVGDEQYF. The CDR3 DNA reads as TGCAGCGTTGGGAGCGGGGTCGGGGACGAGCAGTACTTC.

The V call is TRBV4-2, the J call TRBJ2-3, with 10 bases aligning to TRBD2. CDR1 LGHNA and CDR2 YNFKEQ come from the germline V gene. This CDR3 is 18 amino acids long. J gave up 1 base and V 4 bases, and 11 bases lay outside the gene matches. CDR3 region: CASSPFQTGTSGTDTQYF. The DNA of the CDR3 is TGTGCCAGCAGCCCGTTTCAAACCGGGACTAGCGGCACAGATACGCAGTATTTT.

J is TRBJ2-1 and V is TRBV5-6; perhaps TRBD2 as D (5 bases). CDR3 length equals 13 residues. CDR1 is SGHDT, CDR2 YYEEEE, per germline. Trimming shortened V by 4 bases and J by 6 bases, and 11 bases separated the two germline ends. This CDR3 is CASSVTRFNEQFF. CDR3 DNA sequence: TGTGCCAGCAGCGTAACTAGATTCAATGAGCAGTTCTTC.

This clonotype was detected a few times. The rearrangement joins TRBV10-3 to TRBJ2-7; 9 bases match TRBD2. V lost 6 bases and J lost 2; bases outside the gene matches: 8. Germline V gives CDR1 ENHRY, CDR2 SYGVKD. This CDR3 has 15 amino acids. CDR3 protein: CAIRYSSGTAYEQYF. CDR3 nucleotides: TGTGCCATCAGATACTCTAGCGGGACCGCCTACGAGCAGTACTTC.

This chain uses TRBV27 with TRBJ2-7; weak D call: TRBD1 (6 bases). The CDR3 loop spans 14 amino acids. From germline, CDR1 is MNHEY and CDR2 SMNVEV (reference sequence). V lost 5 bases and J lost 3, with 14 bases in between. CDR3 nucleotide sequence: TGTGCCAGCAGTAACCGACAGGAGGTCTACGAGCAGTACTTC. This sequence encodes CASSNRQEVYEQYF.

The chain recombines TRBV20-1 with TRBJ1-1, with TRBD1 matching 9 bases. Germline CDR1 reads DFQATT; CDR2 reads SNEGSKA (reference sequence). The CDR3 sequence is 17 residues long. Trimming cost V 6 bases and J 1 base; bases outside gene matches: 15. This CDR3 reads CSAPARDRVIRNTEAFF. The CDR3, as DNA: TGCAGTGCGCCTGCACGGGACAGGGTTATAAGGAACACTGAAGCTTTCTTT.

The chain has TRBV6-1 and TRBJ2-7, with 9 bases aligning to TRBD1. V was pared by 4 bases and J by 4 bases, with 2 bases of the junction left unmatched. The CDR3 is 13 amino acids. Germline-derived CDR1 and CDR2 are MNHNS and SASEGT. CDR3 loop: CASSAQGAYEQYF. CDR3 bases: TGTGCCAGCAGTGCACAGGGGGCATACGAGCAGTACTTC.

With respect to this clonotype: A read error may produce the germline difference seen at one junction end. This chain uses TRBV7-2 with TRBJ2-1; TRBD1 agrees at 7 bases. The CDR3 is 16 residues long. Germline V gives CDR1 SGHTA, CDR2 FQGNSA. DNA for the CDR3: TGTGCCAGCAGCCCCTTTACCGACAGGGAATACAAGGAGCAGTTCTTC. Its translation: CASSPFTDREYKEQFF.

V gene TRBV30 combines with J gene TRBJ1-5; D gene ambiguous. The V end was cut by 1 base, the J end by 3 bases, with 7 bases between. The CDR3 spans 13 residues. In germline, CDR1 is GTSNPN, CDR2 SVGIG (reference sequence). In DNA form, the CDR3 reads TGTGCCTGGAGTGCAGGCTACAATCAGCCCCAGCATTTT. As protein: CAWSAGYNQPQHF.

This clonotype has more than one count but fewer than ten. This chain uses TRBV20-1 with TRBJ1-2; 9 bases match TRBD1. V was pared by 6 bases and J by 5 bases, with 4 bases of the junction left unmatched. Germline lookup yields CDR1 DFQATT and CDR2 SNEGSKA (reference sequence). The CDR3 has 12 residues. The CDR3 coding sequence is TGCAGTGCCAGTGGACAGGGGTATGGCTACACCTTC. Translating gives CSASGQGYGYTF.

This clonotype was counted between two and nine times. This chain connects TRBV27 to TRBJ2-7; no firm D call. This CDR3 is 13 amino acids long. The germline V gene has CDR1 MNHEY and CDR2 SMNVEV (reference sequence). Trimming removed 8 bases from V and 3 bases from J, with 14 bases in between. CDR3 sequence (DNA): TGTGCCAGCCGGCTGGGCAACAACTACGAGCAGTACTTC. Translating it yields CASRLGNNYEQYF.

The sample holds a few counts of this clonotype. V usage is TRBV29-1 and J usage is TRBJ2-7; no clear D gene. The V and J ends lost 0 bases and 4 bases respectively, with 7 bases between them. Germline V CDR1 and CDR2: SQVTM, ANQGSEA. This CDR3 contains 12 residues. The CDR3: CSVEDLQYEQYF. CDR3 bases: TGCAGCGTTGAAGATCTTCAGTACGAGCAGTACTTC.

The genes are TRBV4-1 and TRBJ1-5, with D possibly being TRBD1 (6 bases). The CDR3 runs to 15 residues. The germline V gene has CDR1 MGHRA and CDR2 YSYEKL. V was trimmed by 1 base and J by 6 bases, leaving 13 bases between them. The CDR3 nucleotides are TGCGCCAGCAGCCAAGGTAGCAGGGGCATTCAGCCCCAGCATTTT. Protein: CASSQGSRGIQPQHF.

This clonotype was found a few times. The chain uses TRBV10-3 and TRBJ2-1; D is possibly TRBD1 (5 bases). This CDR3 is 13 amino acids long. Per the germline V gene, CDR1 is ENHRY and CDR2 is SYGVKD. The ends were cut back, 5 bases at V and 9 bases at J, with 14 bases in the middle. Written as DNA, the CDR3 is TGTGCCATCAGTCCCGCAGGGTCGAGTGAGCAGTTCTTC. This gives the protein CAISPAGSSEQFF.

The CDR3 region has the DNA TGCAGCGTTGGGAGTACCCAGTCCTACGAGCAGTACTTC. Protein: CSVGSTQSYEQYF. This chain connects TRBV29-1 to TRBJ2-7; no reliable D call. The CDR3 spans 13 residues. Trimming took off 4 bases at V and 1 base at J, with 11 bases between the two ends. Germline V gives CDR1 SQVTM, CDR2 ANQGSEA.